These T cell receptor beta chains were read from a single sample in a study of T-cell reconstitution after alpha-beta-depleted transplantation in children. One entry per CDR3 protein, called by TCRdb with MiXCR from the PCR reads. The profile shows approximately 800,000 distinct CDR3 sequences, 16% of them singletons. This material consisted of PBMCs, mostly from graft donor cells, taken 360 days after TCRalphabeta/CD19-depleted stem cell transplant. Every receptor here comes from a male patient aged 10 to 17 who had a stem cell transplant for acute lymphoblastic leukemia, so the T cells may come from the graft donor. Each CDR3 is given with its conserved first and last residue. The D gene is left open where the match is weak. Clone size appears in some rows only: once, few, many, or a class for an expanded clone.

V	J	length	size	D	DNA	CDR3
TRBV5-6	TRBJ2-7	16	few	NA	TGTGCCAGCAGCTTGGGCTTCGATCTCCGCCCCTACGAGCAGTACTTC	CASSLGFDLRPYEQYF
TRBV20-1	TRBJ1-5	16	NA	NA	TGCAGTGCCCCACGCAGGACATTTTATAGCAATCAGCCCCAGCATTTT	CSAPRRTFYSNQPQHF
TRBV25-1	TRBJ2-1	13	NA	NA	TGTGCCAGCACCTCCGGGTCAAACAATGAGCAGTTCTTC	CASTSGSNNEQFF
TRBV11-3	TRBJ2-1	16	NA	NA	TGTGCCAGCAGCTTTGGTTATCAGCACTCCTACAATGAGCAGTTCTTC	CASSFGYQHSYNEQFF
TRBV24-1	TRBJ2-1	17	NA	NA	TGTGCCACCAGTGATACCGGACACAAGCGCTCCTACAATGAGCAGTTCTTC	CATSDTGHKRSYNEQFF
TRBV20-1	TRBJ1-5	16	few	NA	TGCAGTGCCGCAAAAAGGGGAGGGACAAATGTTCAGCCCCAGCATTTT	CSAAKRGGTNVQPQHF
TRBV15	TRBJ2-7	15	NA	NA	TGTGCCACCAGCTATGGGGACCCCGCCGGGTACGAGCAGTACTTC	CATSYGDPAGYEQYF
TRBV7-3	TRBJ2-7	15	NA	TRBD1	TGTGCCAGCAGCTTCCAGACAGGGAATGCCTACGAGCAGTACTTC	CASSFQTGNAYEQYF
TRBV5-1	TRBJ2-6	18	NA	TRBD1	TGCGCCAGCAGCCCGGGGACAGGGCCCCGGCTTGGGGCCAACGTCCTGACTTTC	CASSPGTGPRLGANVLTF
TRBV11-2	TRBJ1-6	14	few	NA	TGTGCCAGCAGCACTCAGGGTGGGAATTCACCCCTCCACTTT	CASSTQGGNSPLHF
TRBV29-1	TRBJ2-1	17	many	NA	TGCAGCGTTGCCGGGCCTAAGGGGCCCAGCTCCTACAATGAGCAGTTCTTC	CSVAGPKGPSSYNEQFF
TRBV20-1	TRBJ2-7	14	few	TRBD2	TGCAGTGCTAGGAGCACTAGCGAGTCCTACGAGCAGTACTTC	CSARSTSESYEQYF
TRBV3-1	TRBJ2-1	14	NA	NA	TGTGCCAGCAGCCACCCGGACCCCTCGGGGGAGCAGTTCTTC	CASSHPDPSGEQFF
TRBV5-1	TRBJ2-7	14	many	NA	TGCGCCAGCAGCTTGGATGGGGGGCTGAACGAGCAGTACTTC	CASSLDGGLNEQYF
TRBV3-1	TRBJ2-7	12	many	NA	TGTGCCAGCAGCCAATACTCCTACGAGCAGTACTTC	CASSQYSYEQYF
TRBV7-8	TRBJ2-2	17	NA	NA	TGTGCCAGCAGCTTAGCGCCCAGGGGTTGGTTAACCGGGGAGCTGTTTTTT	CASSLAPRGWLTGELFF
TRBV5-1	TRBJ2-5	17	few	TRBD2	TGCGCCAGCAGCTTGTTACCCGGGAGGGACATTAAAGAGACCCAGTACTTC	CASSLLPGRDIKETQYF
TRBV7-9	TRBJ1-2	14	NA	TRBD1	TGTGCCAGCAGCTTGAACAGGGGATTCTATGGCTACACCTTC	CASSLNRGFYGYTF
TRBV7-9	TRBJ1-2	16	NA	TRBD1	TGTGCCAGCAGCCTAACAGGGGGCGGGCGCGACTATGGCTACACCTTC	CASSLTGGGRDYGYTF
TRBV2	TRBJ2-5	13	NA	NA	TGTGCCAGCAGTGGGCAAGTCCAAGAGACCCAGTACTTC	CASSGQVQETQYF
TRBV12-3/TRBV12-4	TRBJ2-7	12	few	NA	TGTGCCAGCAGCCCCTACTGGGTCGAGCAGTACTTC	CASSPYWVEQYF
TRBV12-3/TRBV12-4	TRBJ2-2	18	NA	TRBD2	TGTACCATCAGTTTACCTCGTAGACTAGCGGGCAACACCGGGGAGCTGTTTTTT	CTISLPRRLAGNTGELFF
TRBV20-1	TRBJ2-3	8	many	TRBD2	TGCAGTGCCAATAGCGGGGGTTTT	CSANSGGF
TRBV5-1	TRBJ2-7	13	few	TRBD2	TGCGCCAGCAGCGTCCGGACTAGGGGCGAGCAGTACTTC	CASSVRTRGEQYF
TRBV5-1	TRBJ2-1	13	many	TRBD1	TGCGCCAGCAGTGGACAGGGCCGAGGAGAGCAGTTCTTC	CASSGQGRGEQFF
TRBV20-1	TRBJ2-7	11	few	NA	TGCAGTGCTAGAGGACCCGGGGGGCAGTACTTC	CSARGPGGQYF
TRBV9	TRBJ2-1	15	NA	TRBD1	TGTGCCAGCAGCACGGACAGGGGATCCTACAATGAGCAGTTCTTC	CASSTDRGSYNEQFF
TRBV15	TRBJ2-7	16	NA	NA	TGTGCCACCAGCAGACCCCTCCCCCAGCTTACCTACGAGCAGTACTTC	CATSRPLPQLTYEQYF
TRBV27	TRBJ2-5	14	few	NA	TGTGCCAGCAGTCCTGCGGACTGGAAAGAGACCCAGTACTTC	CASSPADWKETQYF
TRBV12-5	TRBJ2-3	13	NA	NA	TGTGCTAGTGGTTTGGCGTACACAGATACGCAGTATTTT	CASGLAYTDTQYF
TRBV21-1	TRBJ2-1	17	NA	NA	TGTGCCAGCAGCTCATTAGCGGGAGCCGACCCCTACAATGAGCAGTTGTTC	CASSSLAGADPYNEQLF
TRBV12-3/TRBV12-4	TRBJ2-7	12	NA	NA	TGTGCCAGCAGTTTAGCGCTGAACGAGCAGTACTTC	CASSLALNEQYF
TRBV11-1	TRBJ2-2	19	NA	TRBD2	TGTGCCAGCCAGCTTAGGGCCGGGACTAGCGGAGCGAACACCGGGGAGCTGTTTTTT	CASQLRAGTSGANTGELFF
TRBV5-1	TRBJ2-7	14	few	TRBD2	TGCGCCAGCAGCTTGCGGGCGGGAGAGGGCGAGCAGTACTTC	CASSLRAGEGEQYF
TRBV3-1	TRBJ1-1	12	NA	NA	TGTGCCAGCAGCCAAGTGGTTACTGAAGCTTTCTTT	CASSQVVTEAFF
TRBV15	TRBJ1-4	16	NA	TRBD1	TGTGCCACCAGCAGGGGACAGGGGTTGGTAGGTGAAAAACTGTTTTTT	CATSRGQGLVGEKLFF
TRBV15	TRBJ2-7	14	few	TRBD2	TGTGCCACCACCCCGGGACTAGCGGCCTACGAGCAGTACTTC	CATTPGLAAYEQYF
TRBV2	TRBJ2-7	13	NA	NA	TGTGCCAGCAGCGGTACAGGAAGAATAGAGCAGTACTTC	CASSGTGRIEQYF
TRBV20-1	TRBJ2-7	16	few	TRBD2	TGCAGTGCCTTGGGGTCTGTAGCGGGAGCTGCCTACGAGCAGTACTTC	CSALGSVAGAAYEQYF
TRBV7-6	TRBJ2-7	13	NA	NA	TGTGCCAGCAGCTTGGAACCTACTAATGAGCAGTACTTC	CASSLEPTNEQYF
TRBV3-1	TRBJ2-3	17	NA	TRBD2	TGTGCCAGCAGCCAGGTGGGACTAGCGGGGTCCACAGATACGCAGTATTTT	CASSQVGLAGSTDTQYF
TRBV10-3	TRBJ1-2	12	NA	NA	TGTGCCATCATAAGGGGAGTCCATGGCTACACCTTC	CAIIRGVHGYTF
TRBV5-1	TRBJ2-1	15	NA	TRBD2	TGCGCCAGCAGCTTACTAGCGGGAGGTACCCATGAGCAGTTCTTC	CASSLLAGGTHEQFF
TRBV11-2	TRBJ2-1	15	many	TRBD2	TGTGCCAGCAGCCCCACTAGCGGGAGTCACAATGAGCAGTTCTTC	CASSPTSGSHNEQFF
TRBV5-5	TRBJ2-5	15	NA	TRBD2	TGTGCCAGCAGCAGACCGACTAGCGGCCAAGAGACCCAGTACTTC	CASSRPTSGQETQYF
TRBV19	TRBJ2-7	15	NA	NA	TGTGCCAGTACACCAACAGGGATGGGCTCCTACGAGCAGTACTTC	CASTPTGMGSYEQYF
TRBV5-5	TRBJ1-2	13	NA	NA	TGTGCCAGCAGCTTTTCCCTGGGAGGAGGCTACACCTTC	CASSFSLGGGYTF
TRBV9	TRBJ2-3	15	NA	TRBD2	TGTGCCAGCAGAGCAAGCGGGGCCTCGAGAGATACGCAGTATTTT	CASRASGASRDTQYF
TRBV14	TRBJ2-1	17	NA	NA	TGTGCCAGCAGCCAAGGTCGGATCCCATCTCGCTACAATGAGCAGTTCTTC	CASSQGRIPSRYNEQFF
TRBV2	TRBJ2-3	17	NA	TRBD2	TGTGCCAGCACCGGGACTAGCGGGAGTGCTAGCACAGATACGCAGTATTTT	CASTGTSGSASTDTQYF
TRBV24-1	TRBJ1-5	19	NA	TRBD1	TGTGCCACCAGTGATTCCAGGGGACTGGCCAGGGGGGATTATCAGCCCCAGCATTTT	CATSDSRGLARGDYQPQHF
TRBV12-3/TRBV12-4	TRBJ2-3	14	few	NA	TGTGCCAGCAGTTTAGGGTATCCCACAGATACGCAGTATTTT	CASSLGYPTDTQYF
TRBV20-1	TRBJ2-1	12	few	NA	TGCAGTGCTAGACTAGGACGGGATGAGCAGTTCTTC	CSARLGRDEQFF
TRBV7-9	TRBJ1-1	14	NA	TRBD1	TGTGCCAGCAGTTTGTTTGACAGGGCTCATGAAGCTTTCTTT	CASSLFDRAHEAFF